These 5 T cell receptor beta chains were sequenced from one sample in a study of T cells in Graves' hyperthyroidism and ophthalmopathy (dated by TCRdb to about 2019). The method behind the library was multiplex PCR. The instrument was an Illumina HiSeq 2000. The TCR beta CDR3 regions were amplified from RNA transcripts. The TCR CDR3 was subjected to a first round of RT-PCR using the HTBI primer set and the Qiagen OneStep RT-PCR kit. TCRdb handled the public reads itself, with Q25 trimming in fastp and clone calling in MiXCR, and kept productive beta chains. Merged by CDR3 protein, the rows form single entries marked with the most common genes and DNA. The sample table records about 200,000 distinct CDR3 sequences; roughly 17% of these occur just once. The ten largest clones add up to more than 50% of the sample. The sequenced sample was blood. The receptors come from a woman aged 45-65 years with Graves' hyperthyroidism.

This clonotype has at least ten counts. The genes are TRBV20-1 and TRBJ2-3; D may be TRBD2 (6 bases). Germline V gene data show CDR1 as DFQATT and CDR2 as SNEGSKA (reference sequence). The CDR3 consists of 10 residues. Trimming cost V 3 bases and J 13 bases, with 11 bases left between them. Written as DNA, the CDR3 is TGCAGTGCTAGGCGGGACTGGGAGTATTTT. Translation: CSARRDWEYF.

This clonotype has just one count. The rearrangement links TRBV3-1 to TRBJ2-1; no firm D call. Germline loops: CDR1 LGHDT, CDR2 YNNKEL (reference sequence). The CDR3 runs to 14 residues. Between the trimmed V and J ends, which lost 1 base and 4 bases, there was a span of 8 bases. CDR3 DNA sequence: TGTGCCAGCAGCCAAGTGAATGTATACAATGAGCAGTTCTTC. This gives the protein CASSQVNVYNEQFF.

This clonotype was seen a handful of times. The chain employs TRBV7-8 and TRBJ2-7; D unresolved. The V end lost 1 base, the J end lost 3 bases, and 13 bases lay between the germline ends. This CDR3 has 15 residues. Looked up from germline, CDR1 is SGHVS and CDR2 is FQNEAQ. CDR3 in amino acids: CASSLGPDFSYEQYF. The CDR3 nucleotides are TGTGCCAGCAGCTTAGGTCCGGATTTCAGCTACGAGCAGTACTTC. Filled out from reference TRBV7-8 and TRBJ2-7, the complete variable domain reads GAGVSQSPRYKVAKRGQDVALRCDPISGHVSLFWYQQALGQGPEFLTYFQNEAQLDKSGLPSDRFFAERPEGSVSTLKIQRTQQEDSAVYLCASSLGPDFSYEQYFGPGTRLTVT.

This clonotype was counted at least ten times. The V and J genes are TRBV29-1 and TRBJ1-5; D not resolved. Germline CDR1 and CDR2: SQVTM and ANQGSEA. CDR3 length equals 12 residues. V was pared by 7 bases and J by 3 bases, with 10 bases between. The CDR3 coding sequence is TGCAGCGCGGGGAGCCTCAATCAGCCCCAGCATTTT. Translation gives CSAGSLNQPQHF.

This clonotype was counted at least ten times. Relative to the germline gene, one junction end is altered; a read error may explain this. V is TRBV3-1 and J is TRBJ2-1; D perhaps matches TRBD2 (6 bases). The CDR3 loop spans 12 amino acids. Germline CDR1 LGHDT, CDR2 YNNKEL (reference sequence). CDR3 nucleotide sequence: TGTGCCAGCAGCCAAGAAGGACGGGAGCGGTTCTTC. Its translation: CASSQEGRERFF.